The 32 T cell receptor beta chains given below trace back to one sample, sequenced in a study of cytomegalovirus exposure and HLA in healthy donors. With 60 Vbeta and 13 Jbeta primers, the PCR was carried out. Sequenced by immunoSEQ multiplex PCR; TCRdb stores in-frame clones only, minus some. This table holds 160,000 or so clones, 70% to 80% found once. The sample consisted of PBMCs. The receptors here all came from a man aged 55 to 70 in good health and CMV-seronegative.

This chain connects TRBV18 to TRBJ2-3; TRBD1 agrees at 7 bases. CDR1 is KGHSH and CDR2 is LQKENI in the germline V gene. Germline trimming cut 5 bases from V and 0 bases from J; bases unmatched to any gene: 5. The CDR3 totals 15 residues. CDR3 amino acids: CASSARQGSTDTQYF. As DNA, the CDR3 is TGTGCCAGCTCAGCCCGACAGGGTAGCACAGATACGCAGTATTTT.

The chain uses TRBV11-2 and TRBJ1-1, with D possibly being TRBD1 (6 bases). There are 16 residues in the CDR3. Germline V gives CDR1 SGHAT, CDR2 FQNNGV. V was clipped by 4 bases and J by 1 base, with 16 bases between them. Written as DNA, the CDR3 is TGTGCCAGCAGCTCCGGATGGGGGCATAGGAACACTGAAGCTTTCTTT. As protein: CASSSGWGHRNTEAFF.

This clone has only a few counts. This rearrangement joins TRBV30 to TRBJ2-5, with a weak D call TRBD1 (5 bases). CDR1 is GTSNPN, CDR2 SVGIG, per germline (reference sequence). Between the trimmed V and J ends, which lost 0 bases and 5 bases, there was a span of 10 bases. This CDR3 has 13 amino acids. The CDR3 DNA follows: TGTGCCTGGAGTGTAGGGGATCGGGAGACCCAGTACTTC. Translation gives CAWSVGDRETQYF. Full variable domain (missing parts from reference TRBV30 and TRBJ2-5): SQTIHQWPATLVQPVGSPLSLECTVEGTSNPNLYWYRQAAGRGLQLLFYSVGIGQISSEVPQNLSASRPQDRQFILSSKKLLLSDSGFYLCAWSVGDRETQYFGPGTRLLVL.

The V call is TRBV5-5, the J call TRBJ1-5; weak D call: TRBD1 (5 bases). The germline gives CDR1 SGHKS, CDR2 YYEKEE (reference sequence). The CDR3 is 15 amino acids. V was shortened by 2 bases and J by 6 bases, with 15 bases between the two germline ends. The CDR3 bases are TGTGCCAGCAGCTTCGCGTTGCGGGGGGGTCAGCCCCAGCATTTT. It codes for CASSFALRGGQPQHF.

The chain links TRBV5-1 to TRBJ2-1; the match to TRBD2 covers 13 bases. The germline CDR1 and CDR2 sequences are SGHRS and YFSETQ. V was clipped by 4 bases and J by 5 bases; unmatched bases: 6. This CDR3 has 16 amino acids. Here the CDR3 reads CASSIGTSGVNNEQFF. CDR3 coding DNA: TGCGCCAGCAGCATCGGGACTAGCGGGGTCAACAATGAGCAGTTCTTC.

This clone was counted a few times. The chain has TRBV29-1 and TRBJ2-7, with TRBD2 matching over 7 bases. The germline gives CDR1 SQVTM, CDR2 ANQGSEA. J lost 2 bases, V lost 4 bases, and 2 bases had no gene match. This CDR3 is 12 amino acids long. The CDR3 sequence is CSVGGSTYEQYF. CDR3 DNA sequence: TGCAGCGTTGGCGGGAGTACCTACGAGCAGTACTTC.

A few counts support this clone. The chain is built from TRBV5-1 and TRBJ1-2; no firm D call. V lost 3 bases to trimming and J lost 4 bases, with 13 bases between them. The CDR3 consists of 14 residues. The germline CDR1 and CDR2 sequences are SGHRS and YFSETQ. CDR3 region: CASSSTTSVYGYTF. CDR3 coding DNA: TGCGCCAGCAGCTCCACCACTTCGGTCTATGGCTACACCTTC.

The gene calls are TRBV5-1 and TRBJ1-1, with D possibly TRBD1 on 5 matching bases. This CDR3 has 16 residues. The germline V and J ends were trimmed by 4 bases and 4 bases, with 20 bases remaining between them. CDR1 is SGHRS and CDR2 is YFSETQ in the germline V gene. CDR3 amino acids: CASSAYPGGGGTEAFF. In DNA form, the CDR3 reads TGCGCCAGCAGCGCTTACCCGGGGGGAGGTGGCACTGAAGCTTTCTTT.

This chain links TRBV5-4 with TRBJ2-7; tentative D call: TRBD2 (6 bases). This CDR3 spans 14 amino acids. V gave up 4 bases and J gave up 0 bases, with 11 bases separating them. Germline V gene sequence: CDR1 SGHNT, CDR2 YYREEE (reference sequence). The CDR3 nucleotides are TGTGCCAGCAGCCGGGGACTGGCCTCCTACGAGCAGTACTTC. Translation: CASSRGLASYEQYF.

This rearrangement joins TRBV4-2 to TRBJ2-5; D is perhaps TRBD2 (5 bases). The CDR3 spans 16 residues. V was trimmed by 4 bases and J by 4 bases, leaving 19 bases between them. Germline V CDR1 and CDR2: LGHNA, YNFKEQ. The CDR3 sequence: CASSRRAGDGGETQYF. CDR3 bases: TGTGCCAGCAGCCGCCGTGCCGGGGATGGCGGAGAGACCCAGTACTTC.

The chain employs TRBV7-3 and TRBJ1-5; the D is unclear. The CDR3 loop spans 17 amino acids. The germline V gene encodes CDR1 SGHTA and CDR2 FQGTGA. V was cut by 4 bases and J by 3 bases, with 19 bases left in between. The CDR3, as DNA: TGTGCCAGCAGCTCCTTAGGAGCCCCGAACGTCAATCAGCCCCAGCATTTT. Encoded protein: CASSSLGAPNVNQPQHF.

This chain uses TRBV7-9 with TRBJ2-5; 9 bases match TRBD2. The V gene's germline CDR1 is SEHNR and CDR2 FQNEAQ (reference sequence). After removal of 2 bases from V and 5 bases from J, the junction contained 6 bases not matched to a gene. The length of the CDR3 is 15 residues. CDR3 coding DNA: TGTGCCAGCAGCTTACTAGCGGGGCAAGGGGAGACCCAGTACTTC. Translation gives CASSLLAGQGETQYF. Combining the CDR3 with reference TRBV7-9 and TRBJ2-5 gives the whole variable domain DTGVSQNPRHKITKRGQNVTFRCDPISEHNRLYWYRQTLGQGPEFLTYFQNEAQLEKSRLLSDRFSAERPKGSFSTLEIQRTEQGDSAMYLCASSLLAGQGETQYFGPGTRLLVL.

This clone was seen more than once but under ten times. The sample contains more than one DNA sequence encoding this CDR3. The V and J genes are TRBV7-2 and TRBJ2-7, with 11 bases lining up with TRBD2. The CDR3 runs 16 residues. Germline trimming cut 1 base from V and 2 bases from J; bases unmatched to any gene: 4. Germline values: CDR1 SGHTA, CDR2 FQGNSA. CDR3 residues: CASSLVLAGGPYEQYF. The CDR3 DNA sequence: TGTGCCAGCAGCTTAGTCCTAGCGGGAGGCCCCTACGAGCAGTACTTC.

This clone was picked up one time. The chain combines TRBV5-1 with TRBJ2-7; TRBD1 is a possible D gene (5 bases). The V end lost 0 bases, the J end lost 3 bases, and 13 bases lay between the germline ends. Germline CDR1 is SGHRS and CDR2 is YFSETQ. CDR3 length: 15 residues. The CDR3 DNA follows: TGCGCCAGCAGCTTGGGGGGCCTAAACAACTACGAGCAGTACTTC. As protein: CASSLGGLNNYEQYF.

This clone appeared a single time. V and J are TRBV27 and TRBJ2-6; D remains unclear. V gave up 5 bases and J gave up 0 bases, with 8 bases separating them. This CDR3 contains 15 residues. Germline V gene lookup returns CDR1 MNHEY and CDR2 SMNVEV (reference sequence). CDR3 loop: CASSPLLSGANVLTF. The DNA for the CDR3 is TGTGCCAGCAGTCCCCTCCTCTCTGGGGCCAACGTCCTGACTTTC.

This chain connects TRBV5-6 to TRBJ2-3; 8 bases agree with TRBD1. With 4 bases clipped from V and 2 bases from J, the junction kept 6 bases outside the gene matches. The CDR3 has 15 amino acids. The germline V gene has CDR1 SGHDT and CDR2 YYEEEE. The CDR3: CASSDGQGPTDTQYF. The CDR3 nucleotides are TGTGCCAGCAGCGACGGACAGGGCCCCACAGATACGCAGTATTTT.

This chain uses TRBV6-1 with TRBJ1-6; 10 positions match TRBD1. The germline gives CDR1 MNHNS, CDR2 SASEGT. The CDR3 loop spans 13 amino acids. V lost 10 bases, J lost 9 bases, and 6 bases stayed unmatched. CDR3 coding DNA: TGTGCCACCCGGGACAGGGGTACTTCACCCCTCCACTTT. This sequence encodes CATRDRGTSPLHF.

V gene TRBV5-1 combines with J gene TRBJ2-3, with a tentative D call TRBD2 (7 bases). Germline assignment: CDR1 SGHRS and CDR2 YFSETQ. With 4 bases removed from V and 4 bases from J, the gap between germline ends came to 16 bases. The CDR3 has 15 residues. The CDR3 loop reads CASSPLRGGADTQYF. In nucleotides, the CDR3 is TGCGCCAGCAGCCCTCTGAGGGGGGGCGCAGATACGCAGTATTTT. Complete variable domain (other parts from reference TRBV5-1 and TRBJ2-3): KAGVTQTPRYLIKTRGQQVTLSCSPISGHRSVSWYQQTPGQGLQFLFEYFSETQRNKGNFPGRFSGRQFSNSRSEMNVSTLELGDSALYLCASSPLRGGADTQYFGPGTRLTVL.

This clone was seen at least ten times. V usage is TRBV29-1 and J usage is TRBJ2-1, with 8 bases that match TRBD2. The CDR3 totals 15 residues. Germline-derived CDR1 and CDR2 are SQVTM and ANQGSEA. V gave up 8 bases and J gave up 1 base; unmatched junction bases: 10. The CDR3 protein is CSTGSAGGSYNEQFF. CDR3 DNA: TGCAGCACCGGTTCGGCGGGAGGTTCCTACAATGAGCAGTTCTTC.

V usage is TRBV19 and J usage is TRBJ2-2; D unresolved. The CDR3 has 15 amino acids. With 4 bases removed from V and 0 bases from J, the gap between germline ends came to 9 bases. The germline gives CDR1 LNHDA, CDR2 SQIVND (reference sequence). The CDR3 loop reads CASSRGQANTGELFF. The DNA of the CDR3 is TGTGCCAGTAGTAGAGGCCAAGCGAACACCGGGGAGCTGTTTTTT.

The chain joins TRBV7-7 to TRBJ2-2, with 10 bases aligning to TRBD2. The V and J ends lost 5 bases and 4 bases, in that order; junction bases with no gene match: 7. The CDR3 sequence is 16 residues long. Germline V gene sequence: CDR1 SSHAT, CDR2 FNYEAQ (reference sequence). Here the CDR3 reads CASSQRTSGTTGELFF. The CDR3 region has the DNA TGTGCCAGCAGCCAGAGGACTAGCGGAACCACCGGGGAGCTGTTTTTT. The entire variable domain, with the rest obtained from reference TRBV7-7 and TRBJ2-2, is as follows: GAGVSQSPRYKVTKRGQDVTLRCDPISSHATLYWYQQALGQGPEFLTYFNYEAQPDKSGLPSDRFSAERPEGSISTLTIQRTEQRDSAMYRCASSQRTSGTTGELFFGEGSRLTVL.

The chain recombines TRBV5-1 with TRBJ2-7, with D perhaps TRBD1 (6 bases). The CDR3 runs to 14 residues. Looked up from germline, CDR1 is SGHRS and CDR2 is YFSETQ. V shed 2 bases and J shed 0 bases, with 9 bases lying between them. The CDR3 loop is CASSFDRFSYEQYF. The CDR3, as DNA: TGCGCCAGCAGCTTCGACAGGTTCTCCTACGAGCAGTACTTC.

The chain has TRBV7-9 and TRBJ2-7; 12 bases fit TRBD2. Germline loops: CDR1 SEHNR, CDR2 FQNEAQ (reference sequence). The CDR3 consists of 14 residues. The V gene end was trimmed by 5 bases and the J gene end by 7 bases; junction bases not matched to a gene: 6. CDR3 in amino acids: CASSMTSGGQEQYF. In nucleotides, the CDR3 is TGTGCCAGCAGCATGACTAGCGGGGGTCAGGAGCAGTACTTC.

The V and J genes are TRBV4-3 and TRBJ1-1; possible D gene TRBD1, 5 bases. Trimming took off 5 bases at V and 1 base at J, with 11 bases between the two ends. CDR1 LGHNA and CDR2 YSLEER come from the germline V gene. The CDR3 covers 14 residues. CDR3 nucleotides: TGCGCCAGCAGCTTAGGGGCACAGAACACTGAAGCTTTCTTT. Its protein product is CASSLGAQNTEAFF.

The genes are TRBV7-8 and TRBJ1-4; the D gene is possibly TRBD1 (5 bases). Germline lookup yields CDR1 SGHVS and CDR2 FQNEAQ. The CDR3 has 15 amino acids. V lost 2 bases and J lost 3, with 10 bases in between. The CDR3 DNA follows: TGTGCCAGCAGCTTAAACACAGGCTCTAATGAAAAACTGTTTTTT. The encoded protein is CASSLNTGSNEKLFF. Full variable domain (missing parts from reference TRBV7-8 and TRBJ1-4): GAGVSQSPRYKVAKRGQDVALRCDPISGHVSLFWYQQALGQGPEFLTYFQNEAQLDKSGLPSDRFFAERPEGSVSTLKIQRTQQEDSAVYLCASSLNTGSNEKLFFGSGTQLSVL.

Of note for this clone: A junction end diverges from the germline sequence, so it may reflect a read error. The DNA of the CDR3 is TGTTCCAGCAGCTTACGCAGGGCCAACGGCGAGACCCAGTACTTC. Amino acid sequence: CSSSLRRANGETQYF. The rearrangement joins TRBV7-9 to TRBJ2-5, with TRBD1 as a possible D gene (5 bases). CDR1 SEHNR and CDR2 FQNEAQ come from the germline V gene (reference sequence). The length of the CDR3 is 15 residues.

The genes are TRBV11-2 and TRBJ2-7; TRBD2 agrees at 10 bases. There are 15 residues in the CDR3. Germline CDR1 reads SGHAT; CDR2 reads FQNNGV. J was trimmed by 0 bases and V by 2 bases; bases with no gene match: 1. The DNA of the CDR3 is TGTGCCAGCAGCTTATTAGCGGGGGGCTCCTACGAGCAGTACTTC. Translating it yields CASSLLAGGSYEQYF.

This chain connects TRBV6-5 to TRBJ2-7; 8 nucleotides agree with TRBD1. The V gene end was trimmed by 5 bases and the J gene end by 9 bases; junction bases not matched to a gene: 12. The V gene's germline CDR1 is MNHEY and CDR2 SVGAGI. The CDR3 totals 14 residues. CDR3 DNA: TGTGCCAGCAGTCGCGCACTAACAGGGGGAGCGCAGTACTTC. Encoded protein: CASSRALTGGAQYF.

V and J are TRBV6-1 and TRBJ1-6; D is unresolved. CDR3 length: 14 amino acids. Germline V gene data show CDR1 as MNHNS and CDR2 as SASEGT. Trimming took off 8 bases at V and 9 bases at J, with 17 bases between the two ends. CDR3 amino acids: CASVPSTTGSPLHF. CDR3 nucleotides: TGTGCCAGCGTCCCCTCCACGACGGGTTCACCCCTCCACTTT.

The CDR3 sequence is CASSLQQGARTDTQYF. The CDR3 region has the DNA TGCGCCAGCAGCTTGCAACAGGGGGCACGCACAGATACGCAGTATTTT. J is TRBJ2-3 and V is TRBV5-1; TRBD1 matches at 9 bases. Germline CDR1 SGHRS, CDR2 YFSETQ. J gave up 1 base and V 1 base, and 4 bases lay outside the gene matches. This CDR3 has 16 amino acids.

Only one count was recorded for this clone. The rearrangement links TRBV9 to TRBJ2-7, with 9 bases aligning to TRBD1. Germline loops: CDR1 SGDLS, CDR2 YYNGEE. V shed 4 bases, J shed 2 bases, and the junction held 7 bases outside the gene matches. The CDR3 is 15 residues long. This chain's CDR3 is CASSPRDRDTYEQYF. The CDR3 DNA follows: TGTGCCAGCAGCCCTCGGGACAGGGATACCTACGAGCAGTACTTC.

V is TRBV27 and J is TRBJ1-3, with D possibly being TRBD1 (6 bases). The CDR3 sequence is 20 residues long. V was shortened by 7 bases and J by 0 bases, with 28 bases between the two germline ends. The germline V gene has CDR1 MNHEY and CDR2 SMNVEV (reference sequence). CDR3 sequence (DNA): TGTGCCAGCAACTTCAAATTGATTAACAGGGAGAACCACTCTGGAAACACCATATATTTT. The encoded protein is CASNFKLINRENHSGNTIYF.